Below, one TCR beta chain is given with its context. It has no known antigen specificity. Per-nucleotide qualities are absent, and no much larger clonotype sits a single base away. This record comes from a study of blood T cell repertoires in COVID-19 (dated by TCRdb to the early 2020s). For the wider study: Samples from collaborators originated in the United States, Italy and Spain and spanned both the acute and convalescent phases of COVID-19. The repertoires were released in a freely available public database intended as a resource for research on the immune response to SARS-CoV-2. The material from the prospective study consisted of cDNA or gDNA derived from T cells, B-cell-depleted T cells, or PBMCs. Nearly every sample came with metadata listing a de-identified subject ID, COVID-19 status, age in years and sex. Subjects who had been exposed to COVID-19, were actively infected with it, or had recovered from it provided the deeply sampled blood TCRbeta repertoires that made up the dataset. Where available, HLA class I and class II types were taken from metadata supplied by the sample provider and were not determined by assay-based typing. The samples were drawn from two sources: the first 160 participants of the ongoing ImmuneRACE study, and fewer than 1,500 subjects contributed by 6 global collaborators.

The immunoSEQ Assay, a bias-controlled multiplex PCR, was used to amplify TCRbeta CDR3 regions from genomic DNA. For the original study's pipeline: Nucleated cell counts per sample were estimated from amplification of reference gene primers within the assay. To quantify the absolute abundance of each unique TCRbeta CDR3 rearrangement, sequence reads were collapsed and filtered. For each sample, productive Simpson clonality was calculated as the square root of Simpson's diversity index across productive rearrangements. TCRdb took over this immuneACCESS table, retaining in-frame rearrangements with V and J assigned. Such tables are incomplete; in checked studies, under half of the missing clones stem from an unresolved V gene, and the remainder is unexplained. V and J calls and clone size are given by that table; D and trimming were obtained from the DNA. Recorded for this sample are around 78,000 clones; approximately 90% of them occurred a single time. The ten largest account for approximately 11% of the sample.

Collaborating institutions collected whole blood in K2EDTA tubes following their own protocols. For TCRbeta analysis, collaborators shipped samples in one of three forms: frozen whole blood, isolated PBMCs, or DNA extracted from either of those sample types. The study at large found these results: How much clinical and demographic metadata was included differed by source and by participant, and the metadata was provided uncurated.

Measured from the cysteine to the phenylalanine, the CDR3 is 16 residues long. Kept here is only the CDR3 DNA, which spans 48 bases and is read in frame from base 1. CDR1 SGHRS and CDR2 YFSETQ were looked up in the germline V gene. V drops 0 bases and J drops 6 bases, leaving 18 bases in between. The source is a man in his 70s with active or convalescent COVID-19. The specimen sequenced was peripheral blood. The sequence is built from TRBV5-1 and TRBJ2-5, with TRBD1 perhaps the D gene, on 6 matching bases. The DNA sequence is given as TGCGCCAGCAGCTTGGCGGCAGGGGCGCAGGTGAAGACCCAGTACTTC. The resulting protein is CASSLAAGAQVKTQYF.